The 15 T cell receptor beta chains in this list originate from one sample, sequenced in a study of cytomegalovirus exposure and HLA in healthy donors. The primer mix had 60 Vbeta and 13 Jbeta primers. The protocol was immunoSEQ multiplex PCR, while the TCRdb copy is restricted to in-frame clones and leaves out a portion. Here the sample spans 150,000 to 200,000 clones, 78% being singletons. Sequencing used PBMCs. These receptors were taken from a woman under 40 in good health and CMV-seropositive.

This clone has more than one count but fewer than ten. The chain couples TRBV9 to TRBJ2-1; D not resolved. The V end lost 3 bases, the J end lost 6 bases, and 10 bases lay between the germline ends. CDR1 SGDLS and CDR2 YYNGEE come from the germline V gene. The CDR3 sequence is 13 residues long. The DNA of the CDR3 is TGTGCCAGCAGCGGAGGTATCGTCAATGAGCAGTTCTTC. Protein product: CASSGGIVNEQFF. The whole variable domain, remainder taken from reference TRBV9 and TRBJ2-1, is DSGVTQTPKHLITATGQRVTLRCSPRSGDLSVYWYQQSLDQGLQFLIQYYNGEERAKGNILERFSAQQFPDLHSELNLSSLELGDSALYFCASSGGIVNEQFFGPGTRLTVL.

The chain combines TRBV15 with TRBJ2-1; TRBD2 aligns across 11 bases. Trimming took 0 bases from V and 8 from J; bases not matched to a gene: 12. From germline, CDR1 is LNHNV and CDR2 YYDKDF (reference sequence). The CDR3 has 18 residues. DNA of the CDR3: TGTGCCACCAGCAGAGATGGGCCACTAGCGGGAGCTCCCGATGAGCAGTTCTTC. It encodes CATSRDGPLAGAPDEQFF.

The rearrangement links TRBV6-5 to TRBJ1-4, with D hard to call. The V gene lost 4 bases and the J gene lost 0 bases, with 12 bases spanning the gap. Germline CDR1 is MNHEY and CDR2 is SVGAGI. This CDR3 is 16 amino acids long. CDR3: CASSFNTAATNEKLFF. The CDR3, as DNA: TGTGCCAGCAGTTTCAATACAGCCGCAACTAATGAAAAACTGTTTTTT.

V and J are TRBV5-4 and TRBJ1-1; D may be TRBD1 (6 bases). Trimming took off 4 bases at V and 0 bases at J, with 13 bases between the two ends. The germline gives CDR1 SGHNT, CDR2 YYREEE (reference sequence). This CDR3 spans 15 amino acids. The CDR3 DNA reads TGTGCCAGCAGCCCGATGGACAGTTTGAACACTGAAGCTTTCTTT. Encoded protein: CASSPMDSLNTEAFF.

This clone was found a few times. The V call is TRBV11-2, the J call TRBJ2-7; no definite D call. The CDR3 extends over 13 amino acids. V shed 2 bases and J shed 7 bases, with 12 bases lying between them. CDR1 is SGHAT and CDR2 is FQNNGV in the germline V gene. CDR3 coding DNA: TGTGCCAGCAGCTTAAACAGAGTCTTGGAGCAGTACTTC. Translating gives CASSLNRVLEQYF. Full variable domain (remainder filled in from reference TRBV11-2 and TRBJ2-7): EAGVAQSPRYKIIEKRQSVAFWCNPISGHATLYWYQQILGQGPKLLIQFQNNGVVDDSQLPKDRFSAERLKGVDSTLKIQPAKLEDSAVYLCASSLNRVLEQYFGPGTRLTVT.

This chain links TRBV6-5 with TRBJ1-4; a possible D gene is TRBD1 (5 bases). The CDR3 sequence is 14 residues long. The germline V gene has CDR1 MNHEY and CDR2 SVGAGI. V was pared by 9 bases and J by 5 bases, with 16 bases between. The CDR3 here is CASSERGGNEKLFF. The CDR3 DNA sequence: TGTGCCAGTTCCGAACGGGGGGGAAATGAAAAACTGTTTTTT.

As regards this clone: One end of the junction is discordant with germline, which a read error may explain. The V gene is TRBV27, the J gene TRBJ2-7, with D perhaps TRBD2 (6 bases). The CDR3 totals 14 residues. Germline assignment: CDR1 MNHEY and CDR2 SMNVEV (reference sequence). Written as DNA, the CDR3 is TGTGCCAGCAGTCCCCGACGGGAGAGCTACGAGCAGTACTTT. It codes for CASSPRRESYEQYF.

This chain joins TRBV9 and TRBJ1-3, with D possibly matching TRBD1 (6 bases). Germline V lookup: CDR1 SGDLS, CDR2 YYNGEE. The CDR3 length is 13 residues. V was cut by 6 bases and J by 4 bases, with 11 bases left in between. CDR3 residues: CASNRDNGNTIYF. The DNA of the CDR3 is TGTGCCAGCAACCGGGACAACGGAAACACCATATATTTT.

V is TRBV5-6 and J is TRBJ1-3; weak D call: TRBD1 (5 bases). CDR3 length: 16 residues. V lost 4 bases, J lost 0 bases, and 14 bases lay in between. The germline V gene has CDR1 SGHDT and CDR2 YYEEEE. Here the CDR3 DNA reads TGTGCCAGCAGCCGACTGGGACTGAACTCTGGAAACACCATATATTTT. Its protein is CASSRLGLNSGNTIYF.

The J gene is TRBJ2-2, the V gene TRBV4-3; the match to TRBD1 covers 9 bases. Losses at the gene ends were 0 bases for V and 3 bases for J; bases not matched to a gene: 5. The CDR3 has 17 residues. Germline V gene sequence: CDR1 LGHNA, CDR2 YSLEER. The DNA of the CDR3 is TGCGCCAGCAGCCAAGACCTCGGGACAGGGTACACCGGGGAGCTGTTTTTT. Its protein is CASSQDLGTGYTGELFF.

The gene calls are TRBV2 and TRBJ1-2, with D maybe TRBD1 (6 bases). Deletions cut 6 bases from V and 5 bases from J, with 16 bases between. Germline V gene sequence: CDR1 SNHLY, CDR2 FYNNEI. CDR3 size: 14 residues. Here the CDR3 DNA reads TGTGCCAGCAGGCCCAGGGGCCTCGGGTATGGCTACACCTTC. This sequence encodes CASRPRGLGYGYTF.

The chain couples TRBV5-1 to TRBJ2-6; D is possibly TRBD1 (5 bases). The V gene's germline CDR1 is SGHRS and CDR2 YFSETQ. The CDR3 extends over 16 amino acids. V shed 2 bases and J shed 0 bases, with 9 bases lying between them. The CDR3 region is CASSLRQFSGANVLTF. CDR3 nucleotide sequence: TGCGCCAGCAGCTTAAGACAGTTCTCTGGGGCCAACGTCCTGACTTTC.

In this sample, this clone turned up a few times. This chain's CDR3 is CASSPQGGYSPLHF. Here the CDR3 DNA reads TGTGCCAGCAGTCCACAGGGTGGATATTCACCCCTCCACTTT. The chain employs TRBV27 and TRBJ1-6, with a possible D match to TRBD1 (6 bases). This CDR3 comprises 14 residues. Trimming stripped 5 bases from V and 8 bases from J, with 13 bases between. Germline assignment: CDR1 MNHEY and CDR2 SMNVEV (reference sequence).

The CDR3 nucleotides are TGTGCCAGCAGTCAAGAGCCCTCCCGCAGGGAGGTATTTCCCTACGAGCAGTACTTC. It translates to CASSQEPSRREVFPYEQYF. The rearrangement uses TRBV6-1 and TRBJ2-5; perhaps TRBD2 as D (6 bases). The J call may not be correct, given that the DNA end is closer to TRBJ2-7. The V gene's germline CDR1 is MNHNS and CDR2 SASEGT. The length of the CDR3 is 19 residues.

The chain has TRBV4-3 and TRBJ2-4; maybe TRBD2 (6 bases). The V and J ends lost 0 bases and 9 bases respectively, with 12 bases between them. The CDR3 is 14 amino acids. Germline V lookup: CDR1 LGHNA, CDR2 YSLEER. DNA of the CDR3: TGCGCCAGCAGCCAAGAGGGGGGTGGTGGCATTCAGTACTTC. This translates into CASSQEGGGGIQYF.